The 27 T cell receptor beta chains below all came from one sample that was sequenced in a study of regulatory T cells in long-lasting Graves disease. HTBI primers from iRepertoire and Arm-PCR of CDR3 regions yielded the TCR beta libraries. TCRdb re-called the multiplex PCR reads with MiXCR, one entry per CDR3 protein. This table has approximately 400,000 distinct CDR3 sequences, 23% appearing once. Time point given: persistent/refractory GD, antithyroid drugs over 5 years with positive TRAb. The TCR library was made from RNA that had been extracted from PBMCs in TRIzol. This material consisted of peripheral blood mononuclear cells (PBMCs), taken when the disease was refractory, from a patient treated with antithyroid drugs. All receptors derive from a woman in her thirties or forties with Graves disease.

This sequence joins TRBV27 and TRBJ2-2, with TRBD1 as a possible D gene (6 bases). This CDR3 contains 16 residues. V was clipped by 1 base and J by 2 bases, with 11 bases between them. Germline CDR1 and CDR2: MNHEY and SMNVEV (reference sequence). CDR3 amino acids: CASSLWSGDNTGELFF. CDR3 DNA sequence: TGTGCCAGCAGTTTATGGTCAGGGGATAACACCGGGGAGCTGTTTTTT.

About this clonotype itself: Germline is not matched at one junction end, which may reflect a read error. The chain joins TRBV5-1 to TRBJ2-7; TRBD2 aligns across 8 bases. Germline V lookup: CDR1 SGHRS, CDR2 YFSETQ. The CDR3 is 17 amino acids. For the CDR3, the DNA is TGCGTCAGCAGCTTGGCCCCAGCGGGAGACCTCTCCTACGAGCAGTACTTC. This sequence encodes CVSSLAPAGDLSYEQYF.

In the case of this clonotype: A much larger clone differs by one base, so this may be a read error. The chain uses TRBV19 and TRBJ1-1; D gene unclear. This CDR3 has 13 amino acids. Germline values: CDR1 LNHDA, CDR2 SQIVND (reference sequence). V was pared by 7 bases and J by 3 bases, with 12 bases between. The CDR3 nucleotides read TGTGCCAGTACGGGCAGGTCCCACACTGAAGCTTTCTTT. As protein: CASTGRSHTEAFF.

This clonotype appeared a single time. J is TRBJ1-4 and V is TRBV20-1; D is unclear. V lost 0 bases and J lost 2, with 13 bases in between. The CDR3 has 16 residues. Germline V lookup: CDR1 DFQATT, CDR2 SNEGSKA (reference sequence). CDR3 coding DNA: TGCAGTGCTAGAGACCCTCGGTGGGCTACTAATGAAAAACTGTTTTTT. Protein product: CSARDPRWATNEKLFF.

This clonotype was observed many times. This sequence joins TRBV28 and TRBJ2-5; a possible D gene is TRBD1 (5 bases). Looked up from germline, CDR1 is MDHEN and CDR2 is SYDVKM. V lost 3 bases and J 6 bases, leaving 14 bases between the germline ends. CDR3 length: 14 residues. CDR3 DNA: TGTGCCAGCAGTTTGGCAGGGAAGTTCAAGACCCAGTACTTC. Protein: CASSLAGKFKTQYF. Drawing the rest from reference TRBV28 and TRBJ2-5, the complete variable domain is DVKVTQSSRYLVKRTGEKVFLECVQDMDHENMFWYRQDPGLGLRLIYFSYDVKMKEKGDIPEGYSVSREKKERFSLILESASTNQTSMYLCASSLAGKFKTQYFGPGTRLLVL.

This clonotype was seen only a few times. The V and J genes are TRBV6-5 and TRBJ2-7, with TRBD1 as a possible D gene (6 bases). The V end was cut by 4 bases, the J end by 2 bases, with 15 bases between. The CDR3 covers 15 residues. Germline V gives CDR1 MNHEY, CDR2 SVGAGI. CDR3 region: CASSLSWDTTYEQYF. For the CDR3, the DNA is TGTGCCAGCAGTTTGTCATGGGACACCACCTACGAGCAGTACTTC.

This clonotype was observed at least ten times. The CDR3 protein is CASSLGGGFIYEQYF. CDR3 sequence (DNA): TGTGCCAGCAGCTTAGGGGGGGGCTTCATCTACGAGCAGTACTTC. This chain connects TRBV11-2 to TRBJ2-7, with D possibly matching TRBD2 (7 bases). V shed 1 base and J shed 3 bases, with 13 bases lying between them. Per germline, CDR1 SGHAT and CDR2 FQNNGV. CDR3 size: 15 residues. Drawing the rest from reference TRBV11-2 and TRBJ2-7, the complete variable domain is EAGVAQSPRYKIIEKRQSVAFWCNPISGHATLYWYQQILGQGPKLLIQFQNNGVVDDSQLPKDRFSAERLKGVDSTLKIQPAKLEDSAVYLCASSLGGGFIYEQYFGPGTRLTVT.

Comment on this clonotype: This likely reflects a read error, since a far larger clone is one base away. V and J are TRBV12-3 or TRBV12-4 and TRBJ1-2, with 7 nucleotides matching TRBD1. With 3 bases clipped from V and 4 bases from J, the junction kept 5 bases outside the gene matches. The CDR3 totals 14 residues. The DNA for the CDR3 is TGTGCCAGCAGTTTCTCCCGGGACAGCTATGGCTACACCTTC. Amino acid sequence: CASSFSRDSYGYTF.

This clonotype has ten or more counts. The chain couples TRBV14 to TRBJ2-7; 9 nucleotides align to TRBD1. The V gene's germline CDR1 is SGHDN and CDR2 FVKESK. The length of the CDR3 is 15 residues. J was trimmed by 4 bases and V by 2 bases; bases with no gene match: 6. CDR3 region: CASSQYDRGIYEQYF. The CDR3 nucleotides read TGTGCCAGCAGCCAATATGACAGGGGGATATACGAGCAGTACTTC.

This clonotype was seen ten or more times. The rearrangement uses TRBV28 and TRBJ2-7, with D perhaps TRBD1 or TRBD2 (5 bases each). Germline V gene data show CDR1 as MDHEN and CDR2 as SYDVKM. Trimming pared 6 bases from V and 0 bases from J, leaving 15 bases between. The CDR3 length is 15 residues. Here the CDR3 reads CASRWGRTSSYEQYF. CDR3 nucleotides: TGTGCCAGCAGGTGGGGACGGACGAGCTCCTACGAGCAGTACTTC.

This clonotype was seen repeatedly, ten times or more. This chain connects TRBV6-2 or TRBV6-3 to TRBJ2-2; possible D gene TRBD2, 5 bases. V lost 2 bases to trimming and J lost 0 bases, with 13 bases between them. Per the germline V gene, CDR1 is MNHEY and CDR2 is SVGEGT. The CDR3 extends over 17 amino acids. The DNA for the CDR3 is TGTGCCAGCAGTTACCGGAGCGACTACGCGAACACCGGGGAGCTGTTTTTT. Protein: CASSYRSDYANTGELFF.

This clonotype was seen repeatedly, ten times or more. The CDR3 is CASSSGLAPYEQYF. The CDR3, as DNA: TGTGCCAGCAGCTCCGGACTAGCACCCTACGAGCAGTACTTC. V is TRBV13 and J is TRBJ2-7; TRBD2 matches at 8 bases. This CDR3 has 14 amino acids. Trimming cost V 4 bases and J 2 bases; bases outside gene matches: 4. In germline, CDR1 is PRHDT, CDR2 FYEKMQ (reference sequence).

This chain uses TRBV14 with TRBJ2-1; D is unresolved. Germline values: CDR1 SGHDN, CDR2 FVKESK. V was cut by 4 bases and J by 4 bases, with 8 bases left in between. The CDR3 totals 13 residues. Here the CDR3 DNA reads TGTGCCAGCAGCCCTGTGGGGTACAATGAGCAGTTCTTC. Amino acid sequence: CASSPVGYNEQFF.

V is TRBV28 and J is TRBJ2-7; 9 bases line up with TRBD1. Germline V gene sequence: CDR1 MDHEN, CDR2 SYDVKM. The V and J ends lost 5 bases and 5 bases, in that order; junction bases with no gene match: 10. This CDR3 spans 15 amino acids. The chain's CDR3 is CASSLQPRTGDEQYF. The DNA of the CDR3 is TGTGCCAGCAGTCTCCAACCGAGGACAGGGGACGAGCAGTACTTC.

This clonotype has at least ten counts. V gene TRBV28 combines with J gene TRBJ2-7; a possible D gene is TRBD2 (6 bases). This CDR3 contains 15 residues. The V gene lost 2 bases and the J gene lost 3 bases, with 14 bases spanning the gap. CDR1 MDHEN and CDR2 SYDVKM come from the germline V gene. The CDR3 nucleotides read TGTGCCAGCAGTTTAACTGCCAGGGAGGTCTACGAGCAGTACTTC. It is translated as CASSLTAREVYEQYF.

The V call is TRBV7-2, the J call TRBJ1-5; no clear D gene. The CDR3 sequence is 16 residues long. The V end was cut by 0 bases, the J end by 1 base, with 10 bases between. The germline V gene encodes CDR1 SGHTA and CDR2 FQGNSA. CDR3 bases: TGTGCCAGCAGCTTAGCCGCAGGTTGGAGCAATCAGCCCCAGCATTTT. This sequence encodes CASSLAAGWSNQPQHF.

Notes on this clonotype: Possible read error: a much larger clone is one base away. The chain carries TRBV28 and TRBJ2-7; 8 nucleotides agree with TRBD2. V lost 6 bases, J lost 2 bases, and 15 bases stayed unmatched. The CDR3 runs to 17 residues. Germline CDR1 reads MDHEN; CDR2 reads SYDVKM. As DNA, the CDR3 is TGTGCCAGCAGAAAGTCCACCGGGACTAGGTGGGCCTACGAGCAGTACTTC. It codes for CASRKSTGTRWAYEQYF.

The CDR3 here is CASSLLGTTEAFF. CDR3 sequence (DNA): TGTGCCAGCTCACTACTTGGAACCACTGAAGCTTTCTTT. The chain links TRBV18 to TRBJ1-1; D is uncertain. The CDR3 runs 13 residues. V lost 4 bases to trimming and J lost 4 bases, with 10 bases between them. Per germline, CDR1 KGHSH and CDR2 LQKENI.

The chain's CDR3 is CASSVIGETTEAFF. The DNA of the CDR3 is TGCGCCAGCAGCGTCATCGGGGAGACCACTGAAGCTTTCTTT. The V call is TRBV5-1, the J call TRBJ1-1; D gene uncertain. Germline values: CDR1 SGHRS, CDR2 YFSETQ. Trimming shortened V by 4 bases and J by 4 bases, and 14 bases separated the two germline ends. The CDR3 sequence is 14 residues long.

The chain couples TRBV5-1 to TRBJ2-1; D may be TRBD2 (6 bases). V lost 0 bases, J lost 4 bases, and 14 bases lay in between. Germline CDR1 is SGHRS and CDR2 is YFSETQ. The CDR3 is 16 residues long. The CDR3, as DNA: TGCGCCAGCAGCTTGGTTCCGGGGGACCTTTACAATGAGCAGTTCTTC. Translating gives CASSLVPGDLYNEQFF. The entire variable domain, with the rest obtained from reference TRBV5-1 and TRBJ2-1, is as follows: KAGVTQTPRYLIKTRGQQVTLSCSPISGHRSVSWYQQTPGQGLQFLFEYFSETQRNKGNFPGRFSGRQFSNSRSEMNVSTLELGDSALYLCASSLVPGDLYNEQFFGPGTRLTVL.

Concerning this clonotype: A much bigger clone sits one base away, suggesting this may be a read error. The CDR3 spells CASSTQPTAGGEIQYF. CDR3 DNA sequence: TGTGCCAGCAGCACCCAACCGACAGCCGGGGGGGAGATCCAGTACTTC. This chain connects TRBV11-2 to TRBJ2-5, with 8 nucleotides matching TRBD2. The CDR3 extends over 16 amino acids. Germline CDR1 is SGHAT and CDR2 is FQNNGV. Combining the CDR3 with reference TRBV11-2 and TRBJ2-5 gives the whole variable domain EAGVAQSPRYKIIEKRQSVAFWCNPISGHATLYWYQQILGQGPKLLIQFQNNGVVDDSQLPKDRFSAERLKGVDSTLKIQPAKLEDSAVYLCASSTQPTAGGEIQYFGPGTRLLVL.

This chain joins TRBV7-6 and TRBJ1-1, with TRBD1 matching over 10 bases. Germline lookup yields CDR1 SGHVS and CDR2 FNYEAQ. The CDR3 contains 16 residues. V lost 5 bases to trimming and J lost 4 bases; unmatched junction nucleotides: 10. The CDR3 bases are TGTGCCAGCAGCGCACGACCCTGGGACAGGGGCACTGAAGCTTTCTTT. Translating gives CASSARPWDRGTEAFF.

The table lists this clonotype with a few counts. The CDR3 spells CSVEEASGRTDTQYF. The CDR3, as DNA: TGCAGCGTTGAAGAGGCTAGCGGGAGGACAGATACGCAGTATTTT. The chain recombines TRBV29-1 with TRBJ2-3; TRBD2 aligns across 11 bases. V was pared by 0 bases and J by 3 bases, with 2 bases of the junction left unmatched. This CDR3 contains 15 residues. In germline, CDR1 is SQVTM, CDR2 ANQGSEA.

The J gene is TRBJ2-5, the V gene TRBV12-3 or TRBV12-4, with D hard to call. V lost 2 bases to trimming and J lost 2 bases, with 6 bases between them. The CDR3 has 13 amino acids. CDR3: CASSLHQQETQYF. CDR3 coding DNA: TGTGCCAGCAGTTTACACCAGCAAGAGACCCAGTACTTC.

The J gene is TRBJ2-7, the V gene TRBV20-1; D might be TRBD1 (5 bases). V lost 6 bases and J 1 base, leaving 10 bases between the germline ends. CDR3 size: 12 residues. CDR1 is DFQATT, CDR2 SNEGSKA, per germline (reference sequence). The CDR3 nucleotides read TGCAGTGCAAATGACAGATCCTACGAGCAGTACTTC. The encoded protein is CSANDRSYEQYF.

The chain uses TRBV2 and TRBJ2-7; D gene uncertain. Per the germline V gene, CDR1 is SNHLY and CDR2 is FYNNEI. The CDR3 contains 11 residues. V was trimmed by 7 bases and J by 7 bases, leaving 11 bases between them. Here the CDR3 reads CASTMAREQYF. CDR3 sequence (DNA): TGTGCCAGCACAATGGCCCGGGAGCAGTACTTC.

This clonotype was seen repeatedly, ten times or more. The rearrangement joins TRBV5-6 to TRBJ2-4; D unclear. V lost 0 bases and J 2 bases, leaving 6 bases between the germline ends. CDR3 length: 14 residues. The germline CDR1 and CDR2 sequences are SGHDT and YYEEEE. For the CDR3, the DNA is TGTGCCAGCAGCTTGGTGGAGACCAAAAACATTCAGTACTTC. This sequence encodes CASSLVETKNIQYF.